This T cell receptor (beta chain) is drawn from a study of shared clonotypes between healthy human individuals. Around 97 million PBMCs supplied genomic DNA for unsorted samples. The authors distributed each subset's genomic DNA evenly over several immunoSEQ plates. In the original analysis: Because ImmunoSEQ provided only junction sequences with no quality scores, the filtering differed. The method was immunoSEQ multiplex PCR; TCRdb's version includes in-frame clones alone and lacks a portion of them. V, J and clone size reflect that table, while D and trimming were determined from the DNA. The sample contains around 530,000 clones, 70% to 80% of which appear only once. Only one count was recorded for this clone. Antigen specificity is unknown. The study's findings and limits: The donor pool, a small one, limited the genetic and exposure-history diversity represented.

With 3 bases clipped from V and 7 bases from J, the junction kept 11 bases outside the gene matches. The length of the CDR3 is 17 residues. Germline CDR1 and CDR2: KGHSH and LQKENI. The receptor was isolated from a woman aged 40-49 years in good health. Some clones in this sample may be carry-over from other donors' samples. The specimen was PBMCs. The V and J genes are TRBV18 and TRBJ2-1; 11 bases fit TRBD2. The CDR3 DNA reads TGTGCCAGCTCACCGGACATGTTTAGCGGGAGGGGGAATGAGCAGTTCTTC. Protein: CASSPDMFSGRGNEQFF.